The sequence of this T cell receptor beta chain was determined in a study of blood T cell repertoires in COVID-19 (dated by TCRdb to between 2020 and 2021). For the study in its entirety: Collaborator samples came from the United States, Italy and Spain and covered acute and convalescent phases of COVID-19. The prospective study material was composed of cDNA or gDNA derived from T cells, B-cell-depleted T cells, or PBMCs. The dataset comprised deeply sampled blood TCRbeta repertoires from subjects exposed to, actively infected with, or recovered from COVID-19. The repertoires were made available in a free public database intended to serve as a resource for research on the immune response to SARS-CoV-2. The samples were drawn from two sources: the first 160 participants of the ongoing ImmuneRACE study, and 950 to 1,500 subjects contributed by 6 global collaborators. Sample metadata almost always included a de-identified subject ID, COVID-19 status, age in years and sex. Where HLA class I and class II types were available, the types were taken from metadata supplied by the sample provider, not from assay-based typing. Broad study findings and their caveats: The quantity of clinical and demographic metadata differed by source and by participant and was supplied without curation.

The immunoSEQ Assay, a bias-controlled multiplex PCR, was used to amplify TCRbeta CDR3 regions from genomic DNA. The original methods were these. Nucleated cell counts per sample were estimated from amplification of reference gene primers within the assay. Sequence reads were collapsed and filtered to measure the absolute abundance of every unique TCRbeta CDR3 rearrangement. For each sample, productive Simpson clonality was calculated as the square root of Simpson's diversity index across productive rearrangements. TCRdb provides this immuneACCESS table in a form limited to in-frame rearrangements. Some clones are lacking; in checked studies, under half of them reflect an unresolved V gene, and why the rest are absent is not known. V and J calls and clone size come straight from that table; D and trimming were deduced from the DNA. Recorded for this sample are 300,000 to 350,000 clones; approximately 86% of them occurred a single time. The ten largest clones take up around 4% of the sample.

Enrolling through a virtual design, the prospective study's participants ranged in age from roughly 18 to 95 years and lived across 24 United States geographic areas. In the prospective study, cohorts were assigned on the basis of participant-reported clinical history obtained from a screening survey and a study questionnaire. In the prospective study, mobile phlebotomists collected whole blood, serum and a nasopharyngeal or oropharyngeal swab from each participant. Additional blood draws and questionnaires over an approximately two-month period could optionally be provided by prospective study participants. Before DNA extraction, prospective study blood samples were shipped either frozen or at room temperature. In the case of this clone: The antigen this receptor binds is unknown. Base qualities are missing; no much larger clone stands one base away.

The sample taken for sequencing was PBMCs or T cells enriched from blood (not recorded which). This TCR was recovered from a woman aged 40 to 50 with acute COVID-19.

The DNA is as follows: TGTGCCAGTACCCGACGGCCGACAGGGGGCCTAGATACGCAGTATTTT. It codes for CASTRRPTGGLDTQYF. Here the chain combines TRBV19 and TRBJ2-3, with 10 middle bases fitting TRBD1. V lost 7 bases and J lost 5 bases, and the count of bases not matched to a germline gene is 12. CDR1 and CDR2, looked up from the germline V gene (reference sequence), are LNHDA and SQIVND. The cysteine opens and the phenylalanine closes a CDR3 of 16 amino acids. Only the CDR3 portion is preserved as DNA: 48 bases, with reading frame beginning at the first base.